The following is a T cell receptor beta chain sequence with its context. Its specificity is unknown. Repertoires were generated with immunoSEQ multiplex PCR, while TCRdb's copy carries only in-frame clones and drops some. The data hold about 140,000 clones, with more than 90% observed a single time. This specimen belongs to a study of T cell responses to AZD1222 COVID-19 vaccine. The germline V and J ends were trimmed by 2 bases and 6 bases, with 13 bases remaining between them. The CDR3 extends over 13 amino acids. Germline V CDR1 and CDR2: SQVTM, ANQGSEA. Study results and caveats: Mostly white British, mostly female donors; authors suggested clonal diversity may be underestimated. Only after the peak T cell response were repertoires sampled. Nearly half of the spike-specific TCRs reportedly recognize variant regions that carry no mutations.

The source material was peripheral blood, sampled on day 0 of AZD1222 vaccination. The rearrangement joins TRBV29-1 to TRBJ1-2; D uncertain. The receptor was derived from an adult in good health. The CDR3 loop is CSVESVHQDGYTF. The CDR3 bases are TGCAGCGTTGAATCTGTACACCAAGATGGCTACACCTTC.